This T cell receptor (beta chain) was sequenced for a study of cytomegalovirus exposure and HLA in healthy donors. This CDR3 has 13 amino acids. Germline V gives CDR1 MNHEY, CDR2 SMNVEV (reference sequence). Trimming removed 3 bases from V and 2 bases from J, with 7 bases in between. The study ran its PCR with 60 Vbeta and 13 Jbeta primers. TCRdb's copy holds only in-frame clones and misses some; the assay was immunoSEQ multiplex PCR. The table lists about 220,000 clones, roughly 84% of them singletons, with 0.71% in the top ten. This clonotype was sampled from a boy aged 2 to 10 in good health and CMV-seronegative. The V and J genes are TRBV27 and TRBJ1-2; D is uncertain. The specimen was PBMCs. CDR3 residues: CASSLNTNYGYTF. The CDR3 DNA follows: TGTGCCAGCAGTTTGAACACAAACTATGGCTACACCTTC.